The 30 T cell receptor beta chains presented below share a single source sample, sequenced in a study of T cell changes during pregnancy in multiple sclerosis. Assay used: immunoSEQ multiplex PCR; TCRdb lists only in-frame clones, some missing. The table includes 28,000 or so clones, 88% detected once. Sequenced material: CD4+ T cells from peripheral blood mononuclear cells, taken in the first trimester of pregnancy. Receptors originate from a female donor in good health, enrolled as a control in a pregnancy study.

The rearrangement joins TRBV5-4 to TRBJ1-2; the match to TRBD1 covers 7 bases. Germline values: CDR1 SGHNT, CDR2 YYREEE (reference sequence). The V segment lost 3 bases and the J segment 1 base; nucleotides outside the gene matches: 9. This CDR3 is built from 16 residues. The CDR3 DNA is TGTGCCAGCAGCTGGGCGGGACAGAGTTTTAACTATGGCTACACCTTC. The encoded protein is CASSWAGQSFNYGYTF. Full variable domain (rest looked up from reference TRBV5-4 and TRBJ1-2): ETGVTQSPTHLIKTRGQQVTLRCSSQSGHNTVSWYQQALGQGPQFIFQYYREEENGRGNFPPRFSGLQFPNYSSELNVNALELDDSALYLCASSWAGQSFNYGYTFGSGTRLTVV.

This clone was observed a few times. The junction does not match germline at one end; this may be a read error. The chain links TRBV7-7 to TRBJ2-7; 12 bases agree with TRBD1. Per germline, CDR1 SSHAT and CDR2 FNYEAQ (reference sequence). CDR3 length: 18 amino acids. CDR3 sequence: CASSPGTGGDGGSYEQYF. The CDR3 nucleotides are TGTGCTAGCAGCCCAGGGACAGGGGGCGATGGTGGGTCTTACGAGCAGTACTTC.

The rearrangement joins TRBV6-5 to TRBJ2-5, with TRBD1 as a possible D gene (6 bases). CDR3 size: 14 residues. Trimming took off 6 bases at V and 5 bases at J, with 16 bases between the two ends. Germline CDR1 is MNHEY and CDR2 is SVGAGI. The CDR3 loop reads CASSRTQGTETQYF. Written as DNA, the CDR3 is TGTGCCAGCAGCCGCACACAGGGTACGGAGACCCAGTACTTC.

The chain combines TRBV29-1 with TRBJ2-7, with 11 bases fitting TRBD2. Trimming removed 0 bases from V and 3 bases from J; junction bases left unmatched: 10. The CDR3 extends over 17 amino acids. Germline V lookup: CDR1 SQVTM, CDR2 ANQGSEA. The DNA of the CDR3 is TGCAGCGTTGAAGATAATACTAGCGGGGGAGATAGCTACGAGCAGTACTTC. This translates into CSVEDNTSGGDSYEQYF.

The chain employs TRBV19 and TRBJ1-1; weak D call: TRBD1 (5 bases). The CDR3 length is 13 residues. CDR1 is LNHDA, CDR2 SQIVND, per germline (reference sequence). V lost 4 bases to trimming and J lost 1 base, with 7 bases between them. As DNA, the CDR3 is TGTGCCAGTAGTACGACAGAGAACACTGAAGCTTTCTTT. Translated: CASSTTENTEAFF.

The J gene is TRBJ2-5, the V gene TRBV7-3, with 7 positions matching TRBD2. The CDR3 is 14 residues long. With 5 bases clipped from V and 6 bases from J, the junction kept 9 bases outside the gene matches. CDR1 is SGHTA and CDR2 is FQGTGA in the germline V gene. CDR3 loop: CASSLGEGTQTQYF. CDR3 bases: TGTGCCAGCAGCCTCGGGGAGGGTACTCAGACCCAGTACTTC.

This chain joins TRBV11-2 and TRBJ2-5, with 7 bases matching TRBD2. Trimming took 5 bases from V and 7 from J; bases not matched to a gene: 13. From germline, CDR1 is SGHAT and CDR2 FQNNGV. CDR3 length equals 15 residues. CDR3 coding DNA: TGTGCCAGCAGCCGCCTCCTAGCGGTCCGGGGGACCCAGTACTTC. The encoded protein is CASSRLLAVRGTQYF.

This chain connects TRBV15 to TRBJ2-4, with no clear D. This CDR3 comprises 12 residues. Germline assignment: CDR1 LNHNV and CDR2 YYDKDF (reference sequence). V was trimmed by 3 bases and J by 7 bases, leaving 7 bases between them. The CDR3 is CATSSSLNIQYF. The CDR3 nucleotides read TGTGCCACCAGCAGCTCCCTGAACATTCAGTACTTC.

The chain joins TRBV5-1 to TRBJ2-1, with D maybe TRBD1 (6 bases). Trimming left V 4 bases short and J 8 bases short, with 19 bases between. From germline, CDR1 is SGHRS and CDR2 YFSETQ. The CDR3 is 15 amino acids. Here the CDR3 DNA reads TGCGCCAGCAGCGGGGCGGGCGCAAAGGGGGATGAGCAGTTCTTC. It specifies CASSGAGAKGDEQFF. Based on the CDR3 plus reference TRBV5-1 and TRBJ2-1, the full variable domain is KAGVTQTPRYLIKTRGQQVTLSCSPISGHRSVSWYQQTPGQGLQFLFEYFSETQRNKGNFPGRFSGRQFSNSRSEMNVSTLELGDSALYLCASSGAGAKGDEQFFGPGTRLTVL.

This clone has a single count. The chain couples TRBV2 to TRBJ1-2, with D hard to call. Germline V gene lookup returns CDR1 SNHLY and CDR2 FYNNEI. With 4 bases removed from V and 4 bases from J, the gap between germline ends came to 10 bases. CDR3 length: 13 residues. The CDR3 reads CASSGTGVYGYTF. DNA of the CDR3: TGTGCCAGCAGTGGGACGGGAGTCTATGGCTACACCTTC.

The chain carries TRBV4-1 and TRBJ2-2, with 9 bases lining up with TRBD1. After removal of 5 bases from V and 5 bases from J, the junction contained 12 bases not matched to a gene. The germline CDR1 and CDR2 sequences are MGHRA and YSYEKL. The CDR3 consists of 17 residues. The chain's CDR3 is CASSSRPGTGKTGELFF. CDR3 in DNA: TGCGCCAGCAGCTCCCGACCCGGGACAGGGAAGACCGGGGAGCTGTTTTTT.

This chain connects TRBV12-5 to TRBJ1-2; D perhaps matches TRBD1 (6 bases). Germline CDR1 and CDR2: LGHNT and FRNRAP. The V gene lost 0 bases and the J gene lost 3 bases, with 17 bases spanning the gap. This CDR3 comprises 17 residues. In nucleotides, the CDR3 is TGTGCTAGTGGTTTGGTCGGGGGGGGGCTTAAGGACTATGGCTACACCTTC. It codes for CASGLVGGGLKDYGYTF.

The chain carries TRBV7-9 and TRBJ1-1, with TRBD1 as a possible D gene (5 bases). V was clipped by 1 base and J by 5 bases, with 11 bases between them. The germline gives CDR1 SEHNR, CDR2 FQNEAQ (reference sequence). The CDR3 has 14 amino acids. The CDR3 spells CASSLGLGGTEAFF. CDR3 DNA sequence: TGTGCCAGCAGCTTAGGACTGGGGGGAACTGAAGCTTTCTTT.

V and J are TRBV6-5 and TRBJ2-7; 12 nucleotides line up with TRBD2. The V segment lost 8 bases and the J segment 2 bases; nucleotides outside the gene matches: 7. Germline loops: CDR1 MNHEY, CDR2 SVGAGI. CDR3 length equals 15 residues. DNA of the CDR3: TGTGCCAGCCGGTTAGCTAGCGGGGGGGCCTACGAGCAGTACTTC. Its protein product is CASRLASGGAYEQYF.

The chain employs TRBV5-5 and TRBJ1-5; TRBD1 aligns across 7 bases. The CDR3 is made up of 16 amino acids. Germline-derived CDR1 and CDR2 are SGHKS and YYEKEE (reference sequence). The junction had 6 bases not matched to a gene; V was cut back by 1 base and J by 2 bases. This CDR3 is CASSLFQGGGNQPQHF. The CDR3 coding sequence is TGTGCCAGCAGCTTGTTTCAGGGGGGAGGCAATCAGCCCCAGCATTTT.

This chain connects TRBV5-1 to TRBJ1-1, with D perhaps matching TRBD1 (6 bases). CDR3 length: 18 amino acids. Trimming removed 4 bases at V and 6 bases at J, with 28 bases between. Germline V gene data show CDR1 as SGHRS and CDR2 as YFSETQ. In DNA form, the CDR3 reads TGCGCCAGCAGCCCCAAACGTGGACAGATTTTAGGGAGGGCTGAAGCTTTCTTT. It codes for CASSPKRGQILGRAEAFF.

The V gene is TRBV19, the J gene TRBJ1-5; 7 positions agree with TRBD1. With V trimmed by 4 bases and J by 4 bases, 10 bases remained unmatched. The CDR3 totals 16 residues. CDR1 and CDR2 (germline): LNHDA, SQIVND (reference sequence). The CDR3 here is CASSTAVGRGNQPQHF. CDR3 coding DNA: TGTGCCAGTAGTACTGCCGTCGGCAGGGGGAATCAGCCCCAGCATTTT.

This chain links TRBV19 with TRBJ1-5; TRBD1 matches 7 bases. Losses at the gene ends were 5 bases for V and 0 bases for J; bases not matched to a gene: 7. The CDR3 runs to 16 residues. Germline-derived CDR1 and CDR2 are LNHDA and SQIVND (reference sequence). In DNA form, the CDR3 reads TGTGCCAGTAGTCCAAAGGACAGGATTAGCAATCAGCCCCAGCATTTT. Its translation: CASSPKDRISNQPQHF.

The chain recombines TRBV7-2 with TRBJ1-5; D is ambiguous. The V gene's germline CDR1 is SGHTA and CDR2 FQGNSA. The CDR3 is made up of 15 amino acids. V was cut by 1 base and J by 4 bases, with 11 bases left in between. CDR3 protein: CASSLVLAGNQPQHF. CDR3 nucleotide sequence: TGTGCCAGCAGCTTAGTTCTGGCGGGGAATCAGCCCCAGCATTTT. Full variable domain (missing parts from reference TRBV7-2 and TRBJ1-5): GAGVSQSPSNKVTEKGKDVELRCDPISGHTALYWYRQSLGQGLEFLIYFQGNSAPDKSGLPSDRFSAERTGGSVSTLTIQRTQQEDSAVYLCASSLVLAGNQPQHFGDGTRLSIL.

The chain couples TRBV5-5 to TRBJ1-3; 11 bases align to TRBD1. The ends lost 4 bases at V and 1 base at J; junction bases unmatched: 7. Germline assignment: CDR1 SGHKS and CDR2 YYEKEE (reference sequence). This CDR3 is built from 17 residues. Here the CDR3 DNA reads TGTGCCAGCAGCGGAGGACAGGGGGCGAGGTCTGGAAACACCATATATTTT. Translated, it gives CASSGGQGARSGNTIYF.

The chain is built from TRBV2 and TRBJ2-4; D is possibly TRBD2 (5 bases). Germline CDR1 SNHLY, CDR2 FYNNEI. Between the trimmed V and J ends, which lost 7 bases and 7 bases, there was a span of 11 bases. This CDR3 comprises 12 residues. The CDR3 here is CASMEVSNIQYF. The CDR3 coding sequence is TGTGCCAGCATGGAGGTTTCGAACATTCAGTACTTC. The variable domain in full, with the rest retrieved from reference TRBV2 and TRBJ2-4, is EPEVTQTPSHQVTQMGQEVILRCVPISNHLYFYWYRQILGQKVEFLVSFYNNEISEKSEIFDDQFSVERPDGSNFTLKIRSTKLEDSAMYFCASMEVSNIQYFGAGTRLSVL.

The rearrangement links TRBV15 to TRBJ1-2; D unresolved. Trimming removed 0 bases at V and 5 bases at J, with 13 bases between. CDR1 LNHNV and CDR2 YYDKDF come from the germline V gene (reference sequence). The CDR3 loop spans 15 amino acids. CDR3 coding DNA: TGTGCCACCAGCAGAGATCGGGCGGAGGGATATGGCTACACCTTC. Protein sequence: CATSRDRAEGYGYTF.

This clone has only a few counts. The V call is TRBV9, the J call TRBJ2-3; D may be TRBD2 (5 bases). V dropped 4 bases and J dropped 0 bases, with 15 bases sitting between them. The V gene's germline CDR1 is SGDLS and CDR2 YYNGEE. CDR3 length: 16 amino acids. CDR3 coding DNA: TGTGCCAGCAGCCCTGGCGGGCAGTCTAGCACAGATACGCAGTATTTT. The encoded protein is CASSPGGQSSTDTQYF.

The rearrangement links TRBV2 to TRBJ2-1, with D maybe TRBD1 (5 bases). Trimming left V 4 bases short and J 1 base short, with 14 bases between. The CDR3 length is 16 residues. The germline gives CDR1 SNHLY, CDR2 FYNNEI. The CDR3 region is CASSGGGSSSYNEQFF. CDR3 nucleotides: TGTGCCAGCAGTGGGGGCGGATCCAGTTCCTACAATGAGCAGTTCTTC.

This clone was detected once. CDR3 nucleotides: TGTGCCTGGAGGAAGAGCGGCTCGGAGACCCAGTACTTC. Its translation is CAWRKSGSETQYF. This chain links TRBV30 with TRBJ2-5; the D gene is possibly TRBD2 (5 bases). The V gene lost 3 bases and the J gene lost 5 bases, with 13 bases spanning the gap. The CDR3 covers 13 residues. CDR1 is GTSNPN and CDR2 is SVGIG in the germline V gene (reference sequence).

This clone was seen a single time. V and J are TRBV9 and TRBJ2-1, with TRBD2 matching 8 bases. The CDR3 spans 16 residues. The germline gives CDR1 SGDLS, CDR2 YYNGEE. V trimming: 4 bases; J trimming: 6 bases; junction bases outside the gene matches: 12. The CDR3 protein is CASSPIERGPLNEQFF. The CDR3 coding sequence is TGTGCCAGCAGCCCCATCGAGCGGGGGCCACTCAATGAGCAGTTCTTC.

The chain recombines TRBV6-5 with TRBJ2-5; a possible D gene is TRBD1 (6 bases). The V and J ends lost 2 bases and 5 bases respectively, with 12 bases between them. This CDR3 has 14 amino acids. In germline, CDR1 is MNHEY, CDR2 SVGAGI. CDR3 sequence reads: CASSYRGHGETQYF. CDR3 in DNA: TGTGCCAGCAGTTACAGGGGACACGGGGAGACCCAGTACTTC.

This clone was picked up a small number of times. CDR3 nucleotide sequence: TGTGCCAGCAGCTTAGAGGGCCGAGAGCGGGAATTCTTC. Residues: CASSLEGREREFF. The chain links TRBV7-2 to TRBJ2-1, with TRBD2 identical over 7 bases. The CDR3 is 13 residues long. The V gene end was trimmed by 1 base and the J gene end by 16 bases; junction bases not matched to a gene: 10. Germline CDR1 reads SGHTA; CDR2 reads FQGNSA. Full variable domain (remainder filled in from reference TRBV7-2 and TRBJ2-1): GAGVSQSPSNKVTEKGKDVELRCDPISGHTALYWYRQSLGQGLEFLIYFQGNSAPDKSGLPSDRFSAERTGGSVSTLTIQRTQQEDSAVYLCASSLEGREREFFGPGTRLTVL.

CDR3 nucleotides: TGTGCCAGCAGTTACTCCGGGACAGGGTTCGGCGAGCAGTACTTC. It is translated as CASSYSGTGFGEQYF. J is TRBJ2-7 and V is TRBV6-5; 9 bases match TRBD1. V lost 0 bases to trimming and J lost 6 bases; unmatched junction nucleotides: 6. This CDR3 comprises 15 residues. Germline assignment: CDR1 MNHEY and CDR2 SVGAGI.

This chain connects TRBV29-1 to TRBJ1-1, with D possibly matching TRBD1 (6 bases). Germline loops: CDR1 SQVTM, CDR2 ANQGSEA. V lost 0 bases, J lost 5 bases, and 16 bases lay in between. CDR3 length: 15 residues. This chain's CDR3 is CSVEETQGQGTEAFF. In nucleotides, the CDR3 is TGCAGCGTTGAAGAGACTCAGGGTCAGGGGACTGAAGCTTTCTTT.